This passage covers 25 T cell receptor beta chains from one sample sequenced in a study of T-cell memory formation after mild COVID-19. TCRdb re-derived calls from the 5' RACE reads in MiXCR, one entry per CDR3 protein. Here the sample spans around 130,000 distinct CDR3 sequences, about 17% being singletons. What was sequenced was PBMCs or a T cell subset sorted from them (not recorded which). The receptors come from an adult woman who had mild COVID-19 (a few samples of this study predate the infection). Cell type and time point are not known.

Many counts were recorded for this clonotype. The chain recombines TRBV7-2 with TRBJ2-5, with TRBD2 identical over 9 bases. Germline lookup yields CDR1 SGHTA and CDR2 FQGNSA. V shed 1 base, J shed 4 bases, and the junction held 7 bases outside the gene matches. The CDR3 extends over 16 amino acids. CDR3 region: CASSLDGGGASETQYF. The DNA of the CDR3 is TGTGCCAGCAGCTTAGATGGCGGGGGGGCCTCAGAGACCCAGTACTTC.

This rearrangement joins TRBV7-6 to TRBJ2-1; D may be TRBD2 (6 bases). This CDR3 region has 16 residues. Germline V gene data show CDR1 as SGHVS and CDR2 as FNYEAQ. Trimming left V 5 bases short and J 4 bases short, with 18 bases between. The CDR3 region is CASSPLGTSQYNEQFF. In nucleotides, the CDR3 is TGTGCCAGCAGCCCCCTGGGCACTAGCCAGTACAATGAGCAGTTCTTC.

This clonotype has more than one count but fewer than ten. The rearrangement uses TRBV7-6 and TRBJ2-7, with a possible D match to TRBD2 (5 bases). The CDR3 covers 13 residues. V shed 5 bases and J shed 3 bases, with 11 bases lying between them. Germline lookup yields CDR1 SGHVS and CDR2 FNYEAQ. The CDR3 nucleotides read TGTGCCAGCAGCCCCCAACGGGGCTACGAGCAGTACTTC. Encoded protein: CASSPQRGYEQYF. The whole variable domain, remainder taken from reference TRBV7-6 and TRBJ2-7, is GAGVSQSPRYKVTKRGQDVALRCDPISGHVSLYWYRQALGQGPEFLTYFNYEAQQDKSGLPNDRFSAERPEGSISTLTIQRTEQRDSAMYRCASSPQRGYEQYFGPGTRLTVT.

This clonotype has a handful of counts. The gene calls are TRBV24-1 and TRBJ1-5; D remains unclear. Looked up from germline, CDR1 is KGHDR and CDR2 is SFDVKD. The V end was cut by 3 bases, the J end by 11 bases, with 13 bases between. This CDR3 region has 13 residues. The CDR3 DNA reads TGTGCCACCAGTGATGGAGTCCGGGGTGCCCAGCATTTT. Protein product: CATSDGVRGAQHF.

This clonotype was seen only a few times. Germline is not matched at one junction end, which may reflect a read error. V gene TRBV7-7 combines with J gene TRBJ2-1; 8 nucleotides match TRBD2. The CDR3 contains 15 residues. The germline CDR1 and CDR2 sequences are SSHAT and FNYEAQ (reference sequence). The CDR3 spells CASSQTSGEGGEQFF. CDR3 in DNA: TGTGCTAGCAGCCAAACTAGCGGAGAGGGTGGTGAGCAGTTCTTC.

This clonotype was observed a single time. This chain uses TRBV20-1 with TRBJ2-7, with a weak D call TRBD1 (5 bases). The CDR3 length is 15 residues. Germline V gene lookup returns CDR1 DFQATT and CDR2 SNEGSKA (reference sequence). Deletions cut 0 bases from V and 2 bases from J, with 14 bases between. The CDR3 DNA reads TGCAGTGCTAGAGATCTTAGGGGCGCGACCTACGAGCAGTACTTC. It translates to CSARDLRGATYEQYF.

In this sample, this clonotype turned up a few times. The V call is TRBV24-1, the J call TRBJ2-2; 8 bases line up with TRBD1. Germline loops: CDR1 KGHDR, CDR2 SFDVKD. This CDR3 is 13 amino acids long. Germline trimming cut 7 bases from V and 5 bases from J; bases unmatched to any gene: 2. The CDR3 bases are TGTGCCACCAGACAGGGGGGTACCGGGGAGCTGTTTTTT. It specifies CATRQGGTGELFF.

The table lists this clonotype with a few counts. The chain couples TRBV9 to TRBJ2-7, with D unresolved. V was pared by 0 bases and J by 3 bases, with 10 bases between. From germline, CDR1 is SGDLS and CDR2 YYNGEE. CDR3 length: 14 amino acids. DNA of the CDR3: TGTGCCAGCAGCGTAGGGTCGGGTGGCTACGAGCAGTACTTC. Protein sequence: CASSVGSGGYEQYF.

This chain connects TRBV6-2 or TRBV6-3 to TRBJ1-1, with D perhaps matching TRBD1 (6 bases). V dropped 6 bases and J dropped 4 bases, with 18 bases sitting between them. Germline V lookup: CDR1 MNHEY, CDR2 SVGEGT. The CDR3 is 15 amino acids. CDR3 DNA: TGTGCCAGCAGCCGGGGGGCCCGCGTGGGCACTGAAGCTTTCTTT. This sequence encodes CASSRGARVGTEAFF.

This clonotype showed up just a few times. The chain carries TRBV7-6 and TRBJ2-1; 7 nucleotides line up with TRBD1. The CDR3 is 13 residues long. With 8 bases clipped from V and 4 bases from J, the junction kept 5 bases outside the gene matches. CDR1 is SGHVS, CDR2 FNYEAQ, per germline. CDR3 region: CASSGTAYNEQFF. In DNA form, the CDR3 reads TGTGCCAGCTCTGGGACAGCGTACAATGAGCAGTTCTTC.

This sequence joins TRBV6-2 or TRBV6-3 and TRBJ2-3; D not resolved. The length of the CDR3 is 13 residues. Germline assignment: CDR1 MNHEY and CDR2 SVGEGT. V gave up 5 bases and J gave up 2 bases, with 8 bases separating them. CDR3 sequence (DNA): TGTGCCAGCAGTGGGGTCCCCACAGATACGCAGTATTTT. Translation gives CASSGVPTDTQYF.

The chain employs TRBV5-6 and TRBJ2-1; 10 nucleotides align to TRBD2. Germline CDR1 is SGHDT and CDR2 is YYEEEE. V dropped 4 bases and J dropped 4; count of bases not matched to a gene: 8. The CDR3 consists of 16 residues. In DNA form, the CDR3 reads TGTGCCAGCAGCGAGCTAGCGGGGGCCTATTACAATGAGCAGTTCTTC. This translates into CASSELAGAYYNEQFF. The variable domain in full, with the rest retrieved from reference TRBV5-6 and TRBJ2-1, is DAGVTQSPTHLIKTRGQQVTLRCSPKSGHDTVSWYQQALGQGPQFIFQYYEEEERQRGNFPDRFSGHQFPNYSSELNVNALLLGDSALYLCASSELAGAYYNEQFFGPGTRLTVL.

This chain uses TRBV9 with TRBJ2-3, with no clear D. The CDR3 totals 12 residues. Germline V gene sequence: CDR1 SGDLS, CDR2 YYNGEE. V gave up 4 bases and J gave up 6 bases, with 9 bases separating them. CDR3 loop: CASSHSSDTQYF. CDR3 nucleotides: TGTGCCAGCAGCCATTCTTCGGATACGCAGTATTTT.

This rearrangement joins TRBV9 to TRBJ2-2; possible D gene TRBD1, 5 bases. Germline assignment: CDR1 SGDLS and CDR2 YYNGEE. V lost 2 bases, J lost 0 bases, and 11 bases lay in between. CDR3 size: 16 residues. The CDR3 region has the DNA TGTGCCAGCAGCGTTTCTTGGACATCGAACACCGGGGAGCTGTTTTTT. It translates to CASSVSWTSNTGELFF. The full variable domain, completed using reference TRBV9 and TRBJ2-2, is DSGVTQTPKHLITATGQRVTLRCSPRSGDLSVYWYQQSLDQGLQFLIQYYNGEERAKGNILERFSAQQFPDLHSELNLSSLELGDSALYFCASSVSWTSNTGELFFGEGSRLTVL.

In its sample, this clonotype was seen a few times. This chain uses TRBV29-1 with TRBJ2-5; D is possibly TRBD1 (6 bases). CDR1 and CDR2 from the germline V gene are SQVTM and ANQGSEA. CDR3 length: 15 residues. The germline V and J ends were trimmed by 6 bases and 5 bases, with 22 bases remaining between them. The CDR3 DNA reads as TGCAGCGTCGATTTGGACAGAGGGGATTTTGAGACCCAGTACTTC. Its protein is CSVDLDRGDFETQYF.

This rearrangement joins TRBV7-8 to TRBJ2-7; 10 nucleotides line up with TRBD2. This CDR3 contains 16 residues. J gave up 3 bases and V 6 bases, and 11 bases lay outside the gene matches. Looked up from germline, CDR1 is SGHVS and CDR2 is FQNEAQ. This CDR3 is CASSPSLAGGNYEQYF. CDR3 nucleotide sequence: TGTGCCAGCAGTCCCTCCTTAGCGGGAGGCAACTACGAGCAGTACTTC.

This clonotype is judged medium-sized. This sequence joins TRBV20-1 and TRBJ2-7, with 7 nucleotides matching TRBD1. This CDR3 is built from 12 residues. Per germline, CDR1 DFQATT and CDR2 SNEGSKA (reference sequence). J lost 2 bases, V lost 6 bases, and 4 bases had no gene match. The CDR3 here is CSAYTGAYEQYF. Here the CDR3 DNA reads TGCAGTGCCTATACAGGGGCCTACGAGCAGTACTTC.

This clonotype was counted between two and nine times. The chain combines TRBV30 with TRBJ2-3; D is unresolved. The CDR3 sequence is 15 residues long. Trimming left V 0 bases short and J 6 bases short, with 16 bases between. Germline values: CDR1 GTSNPN, CDR2 SVGIG (reference sequence). CDR3 protein: CAWSVVGQDLDTQYF. The CDR3 region has the DNA TGTGCCTGGAGTGTTGTAGGTCAAGACCTGGATACGCAGTATTTT.

Only one count was recorded for this clonotype. CDR3 DNA sequence: TGTGCCAGCAGTTTGGGAGACAGGGTTGATGAAAAACTGTTTTTT. The encoded protein is CASSLGDRVDEKLFF. This sequence joins TRBV6-6 and TRBJ1-4; 7 bases fit TRBD1. The CDR3 has 15 residues. Germline V gene sequence: CDR1 MNHNY, CDR2 SVGAGI (reference sequence). J gave up 6 bases and V 4 bases, and 8 bases lay outside the gene matches.

The genes are TRBV12-3 or TRBV12-4 and TRBJ2-2, with a tentative D call TRBD2 (6 bases). CDR3 length: 15 residues. V was shortened by 10 bases and J by 6 bases, with 21 bases between the two germline ends. The DNA for the CDR3 is TGTGCCACCGCCGCGGGGCGGATTGAAGCCGGGGAGCTGTTTTTT. It codes for CATAAGRIEAGELFF.

This rearrangement joins TRBV9 to TRBJ2-1; maybe TRBD2 (5 bases). CDR1 is SGDLS and CDR2 is YYNGEE in the germline V gene. V lost 0 bases to trimming and J lost 0 bases, with 13 bases between them. The CDR3 has 17 amino acids. The CDR3 DNA reads as TGTGCCAGCAGCGTAGTTCCCGGAGGAAGCTCCTACAATGAGCAGTTCTTC. As protein: CASSVVPGGSSYNEQFF.

The chain recombines TRBV12-3 or TRBV12-4 with TRBJ2-2; D possibly corresponds to TRBD2 (6 bases). The CDR3 has 16 residues. The V gene lost 5 bases and the J gene lost 1 base, with 14 bases spanning the gap. CDR3 loop: CASSLRGGENTGELFF. Here the CDR3 DNA reads TGTGCCAGCAGTCTCCGGGGCGGGGAGAACACCGGGGAGCTGTTTTTT.

This clonotype was observed at least ten times. V gene TRBV15 combines with J gene TRBJ2-7, with TRBD2 matching over 10 bases. The CDR3 consists of 15 residues. Germline V lookup: CDR1 LNHNV, CDR2 YYDKDF (reference sequence). The V segment lost 0 bases and the J segment 3 bases; nucleotides outside the gene matches: 2. The CDR3 loop reads CATSREASGGYEQYF. In DNA, the CDR3 is TGTGCCACCAGCAGAGAGGCTAGCGGGGGCTACGAGCAGTACTTC.

This clonotype was detected only a few times. The chain carries TRBV20-1 and TRBJ1-5; possible D gene TRBD1, 5 bases. Trimming stripped 0 bases from V and 0 bases from J, with 9 bases between. CDR1 and CDR2 (germline): DFQATT, SNEGSKA (reference sequence). The CDR3 sequence is 15 residues long. For the CDR3, the DNA is TGCAGTGCTAGAGAATGGGACCATAGCAATCAGCCCCAGCATTTT. Its translation is CSAREWDHSNQPQHF.

This clonotype appeared a few times. V and J are TRBV20-1 and TRBJ2-5; no firm D call. The CDR3 totals 12 residues. Germline CDR1 reads DFQATT; CDR2 reads SNEGSKA (reference sequence). V lost 4 bases to trimming and J lost 4 bases, with 10 bases between them. The CDR3 here is CSATGPGETQYF. The DNA of the CDR3 is TGCAGTGCTACCGGACCCGGAGAGACCCAGTACTTC.